Presented here are 3 T cell receptor beta chains from one specimen sequenced in a study of blood T cell repertoires in COVID-19. Using immunoSEQ multiplex PCR, the repertoire was profiled, and TCRdb retains in-frame clones only, with some absent. The sample includes 380,000 or so clones, roughly 77% seen only once; the top ten take 0.85% to 1.2%. The sample was peripheral blood. These receptors originate from a human donor with acute or convalescent COVID-19. The donor label of this sample is uncertain.

The chain carries TRBV6-5 and TRBJ1-4; D gene unclear. The CDR3 totals 15 residues. The V and J ends lost 5 bases and 4 bases respectively, with 14 bases between them. Germline CDR1 and CDR2: MNHEY and SVGAGI. CDR3: CASSPRGPLNEKLFF. CDR3 coding DNA: TGTGCCAGCAGTCCTCGGGGTCCCCTTAATGAAAAACTGTTTTTT.

The CDR3 DNA sequence: TGTGCCTGGAAAACTGACAGGTCCTGGCCGAATAATTCACCCCTCCACTTT. Translation gives CAWKTDRSWPNNSPLHF. The chain carries TRBV30 and TRBJ1-6; maybe TRBD1 (6 bases). V was shortened by 4 bases and J by 5 bases, with 21 bases between the two germline ends. This CDR3 has 17 residues. Germline V gives CDR1 GTSNPN, CDR2 SVGIG (reference sequence).

V usage is TRBV5-1 and J usage is TRBJ1-1; D ambiguous. V shed 6 bases and J shed 8 bases, with 20 bases lying between them. The CDR3 consists of 14 residues. Germline CDR1 SGHRS, CDR2 YFSETQ. The CDR3 nucleotides read TGCGCCAGCAACCAATCCCCGGGAACTCTCGAAGCTTTCTTT. It translates to CASNQSPGTLEAFF.